The 4 T cell receptor beta chains below all came from one sample that was sequenced in a study of breast tumors, draining lymph nodes, adjacent tissues. Breast cancer patients provided tissue from their axillary draining lymph nodes. MiXCR, run by TCRdb on the multiplex PCR reads, gives a single entry per CDR3 protein. The data show over 150,000 distinct CDR3 sequences, approximately 33% seen once. Specimen: axillary lymph node tissue. These receptors all stem from a female donor with breast cancer. Some clones in this sample may be carry-over from other donors' samples.

With respect to this clonotype: Germline is not matched at one junction end, which may reflect a read error. V usage is TRBV14 and J usage is TRBJ1-1; 9 bases map to TRBD1. The length of the CDR3 is 15 residues. The germline V gene has CDR1 SGHDN and CDR2 FVKESK. CDR3 protein: CASSQETGGLNEALF. The CDR3 DNA is TGTGCCAGCAGCCAAGAAACAGGGGGCTTGAATGAAGCTCTCTTT. Drawing the rest from reference TRBV14 and TRBJ1-1, the complete variable domain is EAGVTQFPSHSVIEKGQTVTLRCDPISGHDNLYWYRRVMGKEIKFLLHFVKESKQDESGMPNNRFLAERTGGTYSTLKVQPAELEDSGVYFCASSQETGGLNEALFGQGTRLTVV.

In DNA, the CDR3 is TGCAGTGCTAGAGTCGCTAGCGGGAGGGCCTACGAGCAGTACTTC. Its protein product is CSARVASGRAYEQYF. The chain is built from TRBV20-1 and TRBJ2-7, with 12 bases that match TRBD2. Germline assignment: CDR1 DFQATT and CDR2 SNEGSKA (reference sequence). J gave up 2 bases and V 1 base, and 3 bases lay outside the gene matches. The length of the CDR3 is 15 residues.

This clonotype was found many times. The V gene is TRBV10-1, the J gene TRBJ1-3, with D uncertain. The V and J ends lost 2 bases and 2 bases respectively, with 7 bases between them. The CDR3 length is 14 residues. Germline CDR1 WNHNN, CDR2 SYGVQD (reference sequence). The CDR3 protein is CASSEAAAGNTIYF. The DNA of the CDR3 is TGCGCCAGCAGTGAGGCAGCCGCTGGAAACACCATATATTTT.

The rearrangement joins TRBV20-1 to TRBJ1-4; D is unclear. V lost 3 bases to trimming and J lost 7 bases, with 18 bases between them. The CDR3 extends over 15 amino acids. Germline assignment: CDR1 DFQATT and CDR2 SNEGSKA (reference sequence). CDR3 nucleotide sequence: TGCAGTGCTAGTTTTTTGCCCCAGGTGGGTGAAAAACTGTTTTTT. Translating gives CSASFLPQVGEKLFF.